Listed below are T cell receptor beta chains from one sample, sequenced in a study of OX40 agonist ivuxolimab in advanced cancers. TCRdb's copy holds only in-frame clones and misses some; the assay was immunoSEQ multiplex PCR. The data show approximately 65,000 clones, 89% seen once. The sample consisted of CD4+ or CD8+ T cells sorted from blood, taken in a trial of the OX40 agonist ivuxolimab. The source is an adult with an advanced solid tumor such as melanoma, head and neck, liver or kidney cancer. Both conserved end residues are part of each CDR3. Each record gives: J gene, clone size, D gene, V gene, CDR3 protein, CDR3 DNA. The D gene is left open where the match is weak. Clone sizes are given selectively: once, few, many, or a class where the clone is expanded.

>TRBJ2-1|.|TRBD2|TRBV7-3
CASSSIELAASYNEQFF
TGTGCCAGCAGCTCTATCGAACTAGCGGCCTCCTACAATGAGCAGTTCTTC
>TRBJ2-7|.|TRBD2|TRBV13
CASSLGGTYEQYF
TGTGCCAGCAGCTTGGGGGGGACCTACGAGCAGTACTTC
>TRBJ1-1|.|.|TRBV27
CASGTFRTRTEAFF
TGTGCCAGCGGAACATTCAGAACGAGAACTGAAGCTTTCTTT
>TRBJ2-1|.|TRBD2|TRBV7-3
CASSYTGYGRDNEQFF
TGTGCCAGCAGCTATACGGGTTACGGGAGGGACAATGAGCAGTTCTTC
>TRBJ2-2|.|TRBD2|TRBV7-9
CASSLSGAYTGELFF
TGTGCCAGCAGTCTGAGCGGGGCTTACACCGGGGAGCTGTTTTTT
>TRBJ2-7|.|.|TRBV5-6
CASSRTKLSGEQYF
TGTGCCAGCAGCAGGACAAAACTTAGCGGCGAGCAGTACTTC
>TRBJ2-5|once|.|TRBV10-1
CASSESPIGPGEETQYF
TGCGCCAGCAGTGAGTCCCCAATCGGGCCTGGAGAAGAGACCCAGTACTTC
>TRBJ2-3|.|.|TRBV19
CASSIVSGEGTDTQYF
TGTGCCAGTAGTATCGTAAGCGGAGAGGGCACAGATACGCAGTATTTT
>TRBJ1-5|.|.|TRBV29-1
CSVAGQGNQPQHF
TGCAGCGTTGCTGGTCAGGGGAATCAGCCCCAGCATTTT
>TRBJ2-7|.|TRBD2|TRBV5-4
CASSLGLGGEWVYEQYF
TGTGCCAGCAGCTTGGGCCTCGGGGGGGAATGGGTCTACGAGCAGTACTTC
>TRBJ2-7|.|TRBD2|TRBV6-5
CASSYSASGGYEQYF
TGTGCCAGCAGTTACTCGGCTAGCGGGGGTTACGAGCAGTACTTC
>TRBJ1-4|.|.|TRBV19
CASSTTGSSNEKLFF
TGTGCCAGTAGTACCACAGGGTCCAGTAATGAAAAACTGTTTTTT
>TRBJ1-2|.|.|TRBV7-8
CASSPEWDYYGYTF
TGTGCCAGCAGCCCCGAGTGGGACTACTATGGCTACACCTTC
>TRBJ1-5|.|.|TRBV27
CASSSIRNQPQHF
TGTGCCAGCAGTTCTATTCGCAATCAGCCCCAGCATTTT
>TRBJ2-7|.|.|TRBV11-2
CASSRDQYEQYF
TGTGCCAGCAGCCGGGACCAATACGAGCAGTACTTC
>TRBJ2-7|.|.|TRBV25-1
CASSDSTFEQGGYEQYF
TGTGCCAGCAGTGATAGTACGTTCGAGCAGGGAGGCTACGAGCAGTACTTC
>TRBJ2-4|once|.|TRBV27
CASSSFRHIQYF
TGTGCCAGCAGTTCCTTTCGGCACATTCAGTACTTC
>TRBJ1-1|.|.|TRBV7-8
CASSSDQGGRGTEAFF
TGTGCCAGCAGCTCAGACCAGGGAGGGCGAGGCACTGAAGCTTTCTTT
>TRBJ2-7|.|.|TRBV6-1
CASSEVASSPYEQYF
TGTGCCAGCAGTGAAGTGGCTAGCTCCCCCTACGAGCAGTACTTC
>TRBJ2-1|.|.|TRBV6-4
CASSEVTAESYNEQFF
TGTGCCAGCAGTGAGGTCACAGCGGAATCCTACAATGAGCAGTTCTTC
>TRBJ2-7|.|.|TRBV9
CASSAGTGPSYEQYF
TGTGCCAGCAGTGCCGGGACGGGGCCCTCCTACGAGCAGTACTTC
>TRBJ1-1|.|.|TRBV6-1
CASIRRGTMNTEAFF
TGTGCCAGCATTCGGAGGGGGACCATGAACACTGAAGCTTTCTTT
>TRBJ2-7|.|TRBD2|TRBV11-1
CASSFRLAGNYEQYF
TGTGCCAGCAGCTTCAGACTAGCGGGGAACTACGAGCAGTACTTC
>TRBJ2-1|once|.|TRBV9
CASSPNPGYTAAREQFF
TGTGCCAGCAGCCCGAACCCTGGCTACACCGCGGCGCGGGAGCAGTTCTTC
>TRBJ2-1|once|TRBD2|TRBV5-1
CASTLTSVGNEQFF
TGCGCCAGCACTCTGACTAGCGTGGGCAATGAGCAGTTCTTC
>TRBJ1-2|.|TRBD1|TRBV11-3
CASSLQGDYGYTF
TGTGCCAGCAGCTTACAGGGGGACTATGGCTACACCTTC
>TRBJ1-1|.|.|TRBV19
CASSTSGPRAFF
TGTGCCAGTAGTACCTCGGGGCCAAGGGCTTTCTTT
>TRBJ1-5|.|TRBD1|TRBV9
CASSAGQGGDQPQHF
TGTGCCAGCAGCGCTGGACAGGGAGGGGATCAGCCCCAGCATTTT
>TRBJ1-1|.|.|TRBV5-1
CASSSRARGAEAFF
TGCGCCAGCAGCTCCCGAGCCAGGGGCGCTGAAGCTTTCTTT
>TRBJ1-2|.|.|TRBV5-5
CASSLEVRSTSNYGYTF
TGTGCCAGCAGCTTGGAAGTTAGGAGCACATCTAACTATGGCTACACCTTC